These 24 T cell receptor beta chains originate from one sample sequenced in a study of human T cells and chemical hapten exposure. Time point denoted: patch test 2, 6 weeks after DPC sensitization. Described treatment: therapeutic diphenylcyclopropenone sensitization with weekly scalp DPC. MiXCR, applied by TCRdb to the RACE reads, yields one record per CDR3 protein. The data contain about 40,000 distinct CDR3 sequences, around 8.9% of them singletons. Sequencing was performed on whole blood, taken in connection with sensitization to the hapten diphenylcyclopropenone (DPC). The source is a woman in her thirties or forties with alopecia areata. Some clones in this sample may be carry-over from other donors' samples.

The chain joins TRBV2 to TRBJ1-6; D call uncertain. CDR3 length: 14 amino acids. The germline V gene encodes CDR1 SNHLY and CDR2 FYNNEI. The V end was cut by 11 bases, the J end by 4 bases, with 15 bases between. The CDR3 DNA sequence: TGTGCCCGCGAGGCTTCACAGTATAATTCACCCCTCCACTTT. This encodes CAREASQYNSPLHF.

In this sample, this clonotype turned up many times. This sequence joins TRBV29-1 and TRBJ2-5; possibly TRBD1 or TRBD2 for D (6 bases each). This CDR3 comprises 14 residues. Trimming pared 6 bases from V and 7 bases from J, leaving 21 bases between. Germline CDR1 and CDR2: SQVTM and ANQGSEA. CDR3: CSVSEGGSGRTQYF. In DNA form, the CDR3 reads TGCAGCGTCTCCGAGGGGGGCTCGGGTCGGACCCAGTACTTC. The whole variable domain, filled in from reference TRBV29-1 and TRBJ2-5, reads SAVISQKPSRDICQRGTSLTIQCQVDSQVTMMFWYRQQPGQSLTLIATANQGSEATYESGFVIDKFPISRPNLTFSTLTVSNMSPEDSSIYLCSVSEGGSGRTQYFGPGTRLLVL.

V gene TRBV4-2 combines with J gene TRBJ1-1; 7 positions agree with TRBD1. Trimming at V came to 4 bases and at J to 0 bases, leaving 5 bases not matched to a gene. From germline, CDR1 is LGHNA and CDR2 YNFKEQ. There are 15 residues in the CDR3. The CDR3 DNA is TGTGCCAGCAGCCGAGCCGGGACAGTGAACACTGAAGCTTTCTTT. Its protein is CASSRAGTVNTEAFF.

By share, this clonotype counts as medium-sized. The V call is TRBV4-1, the J call TRBJ1-6; D uncertain. The length of the CDR3 is 16 residues. Germline CDR1 is MGHRA and CDR2 is YSYEKL. V was trimmed by 0 bases and J by 4 bases, leaving 10 bases between them. This CDR3 is CASSQDASGYNSPLHF. CDR3 DNA sequence: TGCGCCAGCAGCCAAGATGCATCGGGGTATAATTCACCCCTCCACTTT.

V and J are TRBV29-1 and TRBJ2-7, with D perhaps TRBD1 (5 bases). Germline values: CDR1 SQVTM, CDR2 ANQGSEA. The CDR3 runs to 11 residues. The CDR3 coding sequence is TGCGGGGCGCAACGACCCTACGAGCAGTACTTC. Translated, it gives CGAQRPYEQYF.

The chain has TRBV30 and TRBJ2-3; TRBD1 is a possible D gene (6 bases). This CDR3 is built from 14 residues. Germline CDR1 GTSNPN, CDR2 SVGIG (reference sequence). Trimming pared 2 bases from V and 2 bases from J, leaving 11 bases between. CDR3 region: CAWSIRTATDTQYF. CDR3 DNA sequence: TGTGCCTGGAGTATCCGGACAGCCACAGATACGCAGTATTTT.

This clonotype was seen at least ten times. The chain links TRBV7-3 to TRBJ1-3; TRBD1 aligns across 8 bases. Trimming cost V 5 bases and J 2 bases; bases outside gene matches: 2. Germline V gene data show CDR1 as SGHTA and CDR2 as FQGTGA. The CDR3 has 14 residues. CDR3 in amino acids: CASSAGGAGNTIYF. CDR3 in DNA: TGTGCCAGCAGCGCAGGGGGCGCTGGAAACACCATATATTTT.

This clonotype was seen many times. The chain is built from TRBV5-1 and TRBJ1-1; D gene uncertain. The V end was cut by 0 bases, the J end by 7 bases, with 10 bases between. This CDR3 comprises 13 residues. Germline V gives CDR1 SGHRS, CDR2 YFSETQ. CDR3: CASSLDIRGEAFF. DNA for the CDR3: TGCGCCAGCAGCTTGGATATCCGGGGTGAAGCTTTCTTT.

This clonotype was seen at least ten times. This rearrangement joins TRBV5-5 to TRBJ1-2; D not certain. CDR3 size: 13 residues. V shed 2 bases and J shed 6 bases, with 11 bases lying between them. Germline V gene sequence: CDR1 SGHKS, CDR2 YYEKEE (reference sequence). The CDR3: CASSLLRVDGYTF. CDR3 in DNA: TGTGCCAGCAGCTTATTGAGGGTGGATGGCTACACCTTC.

At least ten counts were recorded for this clonotype. The genes are TRBV5-1 and TRBJ1-3, with 7 bases that match TRBD1. Trimming removed 3 bases from V and 0 bases from J; junction bases left unmatched: 3. Germline lookup yields CDR1 SGHRS and CDR2 YFSETQ. This CDR3 comprises 15 residues. The CDR3 DNA reads as TGCGCCAGCAGCTCACAGGGGACCTCTGGAAACACCATATATTTT. Protein product: CASSSQGTSGNTIYF. Variable domain in full (rest from reference TRBV5-1 and TRBJ1-3): KAGVTQTPRYLIKTRGQQVTLSCSPISGHRSVSWYQQTPGQGLQFLFEYFSETQRNKGNFPGRFSGRQFSNSRSEMNVSTLELGDSALYLCASSSQGTSGNTIYFGEGSWLTVV.

This clonotype was counted ten times or more. The chain uses TRBV11-2 and TRBJ1-3; 9 nucleotides align to TRBD1. From germline, CDR1 is SGHAT and CDR2 FQNNGV. Trimming removed 6 bases from V and 5 bases from J; junction bases left unmatched: 5. The CDR3 has 14 amino acids. CDR3 nucleotide sequence: TGTGCCAGCAGTCGTACAGGGGGCCGAAACACCATATATTTT. This translates into CASSRTGGRNTIYF.

This clonotype was seen repeatedly, ten times or more. The chain joins TRBV30 to TRBJ1-1, with D perhaps matching TRBD1 (6 bases). Germline CDR1 GTSNPN, CDR2 SVGIG (reference sequence). The CDR3 is 17 residues long. The V end lost 0 bases, the J end lost 1 base, and 18 bases lay between the germline ends. In DNA form, the CDR3 reads TGTGCCTGGAGTGTAGACAGGATAGTGGGAAGGAACACTGAAGCTTTCTTT. This translates into CAWSVDRIVGRNTEAFF.

This chain links TRBV20-1 with TRBJ1-1; D is uncertain. This CDR3 contains 15 residues. CDR1 and CDR2 (germline): DFQATT, SNEGSKA (reference sequence). CDR3 sequence: CSMGGEGLRGTEAFF. In DNA form, the CDR3 reads TGCAGCATGGGCGGAGAGGGCCTCCGTGGAACTGAAGCTTTCTTT.

This clonotype has ten or more counts. The chain combines TRBV4-2 with TRBJ1-5; D possibly corresponds to TRBD1 (6 bases). V gave up 0 bases and J gave up 7 bases, with 13 bases separating them. This CDR3 is built from 15 residues. Germline-derived CDR1 and CDR2 are LGHNA and YNFKEQ. CDR3 sequence reads: CASSQDQGGGQPQHF. In nucleotides, the CDR3 is TGTGCCAGCAGCCAAGACCAGGGAGGGGGGCAGCCCCAGCATTTT.

This clonotype occurred many times. The CDR3 protein is CASSEAPDVRANYGYTF. In DNA, the CDR3 is TGTGCCAGCAGTGAAGCACCCGACGTAAGGGCTAACTATGGCTACACCTTC. The V call is TRBV2, the J call TRBJ1-2, with D uncertain. Germline-derived CDR1 and CDR2 are SNHLY and FYNNEI. The CDR3 runs to 17 residues. V was trimmed by 0 bases and J by 0 bases, leaving 14 bases between them. The variable domain in full, with the rest retrieved from reference TRBV2 and TRBJ1-2, is EPEVTQTPSHQVTQMGQEVILRCVPISNHLYFYWYRQILGQKVEFLVSFYNNEISEKSEIFDDQFSVERPDGSNFTLKIRSTKLEDSAMYFCASSEAPDVRANYGYTFGSGTRLTVV.

This clonotype was recorded at least ten times. The V gene is TRBV4-3, the J gene TRBJ2-7, with unresolved D. CDR1 and CDR2 (germline): LGHNA, YSLEER. This CDR3 comprises 13 residues. The germline V and J ends were trimmed by 0 bases and 9 bases, with 12 bases remaining between them. The DNA of the CDR3 is TGCGCCAGCAGCCAAGACATGGGAATGAGGCAGTACTTC. This translates into CASSQDMGMRQYF.

Ten or more counts support this clonotype. The gene calls are TRBV20-1 and TRBJ1-1; D remains ambiguous. The CDR3 length is 14 residues. V lost 3 bases and J lost 1, with 12 bases in between. CDR1 is DFQATT, CDR2 SNEGSKA, per germline (reference sequence). CDR3 residues: CSARPVGSNTEAFF. The CDR3 DNA reads TGCAGTGCTAGGCCGGTGGGGTCGAACACTGAAGCTTTCTTT.

The sample holds many counts of this clonotype. The rearrangement joins TRBV19 to TRBJ1-2; possibly TRBD1 for D (6 bases). This CDR3 has 15 amino acids. Looked up from germline, CDR1 is LNHDA and CDR2 is SQIVND (reference sequence). Trimming cost V 9 bases and J 1 base, with 18 bases left between them. CDR3: CASETGGPINYGYTF. CDR3 nucleotides: TGTGCCAGCGAGACAGGTGGTCCTATTAACTATGGCTACACCTTC.

This clonotype was seen a few times. The chain links TRBV29-1 to TRBJ2-3; 7 bases line up with TRBD1. Per germline, CDR1 SQVTM and CDR2 ANQGSEA. The V gene end was trimmed by 7 bases and the J gene end by 0 bases; junction bases not matched to a gene: 4. The CDR3 length is 13 residues. As DNA, the CDR3 is TGCAGCGCCAGACAGGGTAGCACAGATACGCAGTATTTT. Translation gives CSARQGSTDTQYF.

This clonotype came up many times. The chain combines TRBV12-2 with TRBJ2-5; whether TRBD2, the table's D call, matches the DNA was not checked. TRBV12-2 is a pseudogene segment. CDR3 length: 16 residues. DNA for the CDR3: TGTGCAAGTCGCTTAGCCCAGCGGGGTTACCAAGAGACCCAGTACTTC. It yields the protein CASRLAQRGYQETQYF.

There are many counts of this clonotype. The rearrangement uses TRBV2 and TRBJ2-7, with 11 bases identical to TRBD1. Trimming removed 5 bases from V and 4 bases from J; junction bases left unmatched: 10. The V gene's germline CDR1 is SNHLY and CDR2 FYNNEI. The CDR3 contains 16 residues. CDR3 amino acids: CASSRGQGANRYEQYF. Written as DNA, the CDR3 is TGTGCCAGCAGTCGCGGACAGGGGGCGAATCGATACGAGCAGTACTTC. The whole variable domain, filled in from reference TRBV2 and TRBJ2-7, reads EPEVTQTPSHQVTQMGQEVILRCVPISNHLYFYWYRQILGQKVEFLVSFYNNEISEKSEIFDDQFSVERPDGSNFTLKIRSTKLEDSAMYFCASSRGQGANRYEQYFGPGTRLTVT.

About this clonotype itself: One end of the junction is discordant with germline, which a read error may explain. J is TRBJ2-2 and V is TRBV7-2; D is possibly TRBD2 (5 bases). Germline CDR1 SGHTA, CDR2 FQGNSA. This CDR3 has 15 residues. CDR3 residues: CASSLAPPPAGELFF. For the CDR3, the DNA is TGTGCCAGCAGCCTAGCCCCACCCCCGGCGGGGGAGCTGTTTTTT.

This clonotype was recorded many times. J is TRBJ1-1 and V is TRBV6-1, with D hard to call. This CDR3 spans 11 amino acids. The germline CDR1 and CDR2 sequences are MNHNS and SASEGT. Trimming removed 6 bases from V and 10 bases from J, with 12 bases in between. The CDR3 region is CASRYFETAFF. The CDR3 DNA reads as TGTGCCAGCAGATACTTTGAGACAGCTTTCTTT.

This clonotype came up many times. The J gene is TRBJ1-5, the V gene TRBV2; D not resolved. CDR1 SNHLY and CDR2 FYNNEI come from the germline V gene. The CDR3 is 12 residues long. Trimming took off 2 bases at V and 7 bases at J, with 6 bases between the two ends. Written as DNA, the CDR3 is TGTGCCAGCAGTGAAACGCGGCAGCCCCAGCATTTT. Encoded protein: CASSETRQPQHF. Combining the CDR3 with reference TRBV2 and TRBJ1-5 gives the whole variable domain EPEVTQTPSHQVTQMGQEVILRCVPISNHLYFYWYRQILGQKVEFLVSFYNNEISEKSEIFDDQFSVERPDGSNFTLKIRSTKLEDSAMYFCASSETRQPQHFGDGTRLSIL.